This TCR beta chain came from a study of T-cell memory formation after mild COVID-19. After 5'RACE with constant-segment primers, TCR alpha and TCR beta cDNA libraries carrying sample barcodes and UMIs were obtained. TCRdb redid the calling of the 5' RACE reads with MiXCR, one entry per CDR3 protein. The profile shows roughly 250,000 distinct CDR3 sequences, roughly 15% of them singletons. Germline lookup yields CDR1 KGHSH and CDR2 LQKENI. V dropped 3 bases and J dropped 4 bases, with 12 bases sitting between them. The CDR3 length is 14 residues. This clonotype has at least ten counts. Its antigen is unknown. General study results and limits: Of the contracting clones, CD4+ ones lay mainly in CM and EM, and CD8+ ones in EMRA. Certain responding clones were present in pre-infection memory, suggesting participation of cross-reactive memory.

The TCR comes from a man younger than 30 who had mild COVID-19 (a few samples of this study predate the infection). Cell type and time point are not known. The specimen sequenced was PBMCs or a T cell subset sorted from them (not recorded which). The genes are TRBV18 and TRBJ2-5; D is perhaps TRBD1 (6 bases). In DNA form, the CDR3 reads TGTGCCAGCTCACCGGGGGCAGGGAGAGAGACCCAGTACTTC. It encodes CASSPGAGRETQYF.